These 5 T cell receptor beta chains share one sample of origin, sequenced in a study of blood T cell repertoires in COVID-19. TCRdb keeps only in-frame clones here, not all; method: immunoSEQ multiplex PCR. Of just under 30,000 clones in the sample, 86% were seen once. The material sequenced was peripheral blood. The receptor set was obtained from a human donor with active COVID-19. The donor label of this sample is uncertain.

The rearrangement joins TRBV28 to TRBJ1-1, with a possible D match to TRBD1 (6 bases). The CDR3 has 16 residues. Trimming removed 6 bases from V and 5 bases from J, with 22 bases in between. From germline, CDR1 is MDHEN and CDR2 SYDVKM. In nucleotides, the CDR3 is TGTGCCAGCAGCACCGGGACACCAACCTGGCGGACTGAAGCTTTCTTT. Translated, it gives CASSTGTPTWRTEAFF.

The CDR3 spells CASSHTLNTIYF. DNA of the CDR3: TGTGCCAGCAGCCATACTCTAAACACCATATATTTT. The chain has TRBV6-5 and TRBJ1-3; D is unclear. The CDR3 length is 12 residues. Germline V CDR1 and CDR2: MNHEY, SVGAGI. V dropped 6 bases and J dropped 6 bases, with 9 bases sitting between them.

The genes are TRBV7-9 and TRBJ1-5; 7 positions match TRBD1. Trimming removed 4 bases from V and 0 bases from J; junction bases left unmatched: 3. The length of the CDR3 is 15 residues. Germline assignment: CDR1 SEHNR and CDR2 FQNEAQ (reference sequence). DNA of the CDR3: TGTGCCAGCAGCTGGGGGGACAGTAGCAATCAGCCCCAGCATTTT. Translation: CASSWGDSSNQPQHF.

This clone was observed a single time. V usage is TRBV7-2 and J usage is TRBJ2-3; 8 nucleotides agree with TRBD2. Trimming at V came to 4 bases and at J to 11 bases, leaving 11 bases not matched to a gene. The CDR3 is 14 amino acids. Germline loops: CDR1 SGHTA, CDR2 FQGNSA. CDR3 in DNA: TGTGCCAGCAGCTCCCCGGGAGGGGCCACAGGGCAGTATTTT. Protein product: CASSSPGGATGQYF. Full variable domain (missing parts from reference TRBV7-2 and TRBJ2-3): GAGVSQSPSNKVTEKGKDVELRCDPISGHTALYWYRQSLGQGLEFLIYFQGNSAPDKSGLPSDRFSAERTGGSVSTLTIQRTQQEDSAVYLCASSSPGGATGQYFGPGTRLTVL.

This sequence joins TRBV6-5 and TRBJ1-5; the D gene is possibly TRBD1 (5 bases). This CDR3 is 14 amino acids long. Per the germline V gene, CDR1 is MNHEY and CDR2 is SVGAGI. V was clipped by 7 bases and J by 4 bases, with 14 bases between them. In DNA form, the CDR3 reads TGTGCCAGCAACACCCCGGGACTGAATCAGCCCCAGCATTTT. Amino acids: CASNTPGLNQPQHF.